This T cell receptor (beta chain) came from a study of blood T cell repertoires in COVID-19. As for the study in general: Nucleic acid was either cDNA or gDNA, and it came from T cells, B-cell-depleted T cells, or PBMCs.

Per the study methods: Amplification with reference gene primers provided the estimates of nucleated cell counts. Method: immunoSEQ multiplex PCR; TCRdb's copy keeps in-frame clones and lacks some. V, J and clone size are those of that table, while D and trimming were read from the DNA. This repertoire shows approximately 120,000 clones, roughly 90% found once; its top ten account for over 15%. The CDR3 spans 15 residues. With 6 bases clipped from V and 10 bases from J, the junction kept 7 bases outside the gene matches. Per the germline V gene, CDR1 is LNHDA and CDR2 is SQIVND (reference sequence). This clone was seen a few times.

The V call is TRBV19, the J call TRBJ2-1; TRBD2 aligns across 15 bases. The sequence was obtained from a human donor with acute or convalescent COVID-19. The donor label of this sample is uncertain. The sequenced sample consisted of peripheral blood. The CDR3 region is CASRDSGTSGREQFF. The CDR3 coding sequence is TGTGCCAGTAGGGATAGTGGGACTAGCGGGAGGGAGCAGTTCTTC.